Below, 9 T cell receptor beta chains from the same sample are listed, as sequenced in a study of T cell changes during pregnancy in multiple sclerosis. TCRdb keeps only in-frame clones here, not all; method: immunoSEQ multiplex PCR. The data contain approximately 88,000 clones, over 90% of them seen just once; the ten biggest clones take up approximately 0.8%. The material sequenced was peripheral blood, taken in the third trimester of pregnancy. These receptors came from a female donor with multiple sclerosis, enrolled in a pregnancy study.

The rearrangement joins TRBV11-2 to TRBJ2-1, with a possible D match to TRBD2 (7 bases). The germline CDR1 and CDR2 sequences are SGHAT and FQNNGV. The CDR3 has 15 amino acids. V was trimmed by 2 bases and J by 7 bases, leaving 15 bases between them. The CDR3 coding sequence is TGTGCCAGCAGCTTAAGGGGGAGGGCCGAAAATGAGCAGTTCTTC. It encodes CASSLRGRAENEQFF.

The V and J genes are TRBV14 and TRBJ1-2; D is unclear. Per the germline V gene, CDR1 is SGHDN and CDR2 is FVKESK. V was cut by 3 bases and J by 3 bases, with 8 bases left in between. The CDR3 loop spans 13 amino acids. The CDR3 is CASSQVRYYGYTF. The CDR3 nucleotides read TGTGCCAGCAGCCAGGTCAGATACTATGGCTACACCTTC.

The chain links TRBV19 to TRBJ1-2; 8 positions match TRBD1. This CDR3 is 15 amino acids long. Germline CDR1 LNHDA, CDR2 SQIVND (reference sequence). Trimming removed 1 base from V and 7 bases from J; junction bases left unmatched: 8. The CDR3 loop reads CASSIVAGGGSGYTF. The CDR3 bases are TGTGCCAGTAGTATAGTGGCAGGGGGCGGCTCTGGCTACACCTTC.

V is TRBV7-9 and J is TRBJ1-2, with D possibly TRBD1 on 6 matching bases. The CDR3 has 15 amino acids. CDR1 is SEHNR and CDR2 is FQNEAQ in the germline V gene (reference sequence). Trimming cost V 6 bases and J 6 bases, with 20 bases left between them. The CDR3 region has the DNA TGTGCCAGCAGGGGAGGGGGGCTGTCAGAAAATGGCTACACCTTC. As protein: CASRGGGLSENGYTF.

J is TRBJ2-1 and V is TRBV7-8; a weak D match, TRBD2 (5 bases). Germline loops: CDR1 SGHVS, CDR2 FQNEAQ. Deletions cut 1 base from V and 1 base from J, with 17 bases between. The CDR3 totals 18 residues. The CDR3 DNA is TGTGCCAGCAGCTTAGGGGGAGTGTTACGAAGGTCCTACAATGAGCAGTTCTTC. It translates to CASSLGGVLRRSYNEQFF.

This chain joins TRBV12-5 and TRBJ2-1, with 14 bases identical to TRBD2. Germline CDR1 LGHNT, CDR2 FRNRAP. The CDR3 is 17 amino acids. V lost 0 bases, J lost 8 bases, and 6 bases stayed unmatched. CDR3 nucleotides: TGTGCTAGTGGTTTGGTACTGGGACTAGCGGGAGAAGATGAGCAGTTCTTC. Its translation is CASGLVLGLAGEDEQFF.

The rearrangement links TRBV30 to TRBJ2-7, with 11 positions matching TRBD2. V shed 4 bases, J shed 1 base, and the junction held 6 bases outside the gene matches. The CDR3 is made up of 15 amino acids. Germline V CDR1 and CDR2: GTSNPN, SVGIG (reference sequence). In DNA, the CDR3 is TGTGCCTGGAACGCCGGGACTAGCGGTTCCTACGAGCAGTACTTC. Amino acids: CAWNAGTSGSYEQYF.

A note on this clone: This specimen includes other DNA sequences encoding the same CDR3. The chain uses TRBV6-1 and TRBJ2-7, with 10 bases fitting TRBD1. Unmatched junction bases numbered 0, after V lost 1 base and J lost 3 bases. This CDR3 is built from 14 residues. In germline, CDR1 is MNHNS, CDR2 SASEGT. The CDR3 spells CASSEGTGGYEQYF. In nucleotides, the CDR3 is TGTGCCAGCAGTGAAGGGACAGGGGGCTACGAGCAGTACTTC.

The genes are TRBV19 and TRBJ1-2; possible D gene TRBD1, 5 bases. Trimming left V 2 bases short and J 4 bases short, with 11 bases between. Per the germline V gene, CDR1 is LNHDA and CDR2 is SQIVND (reference sequence). The CDR3 is 14 amino acids. In DNA, the CDR3 is TGTGCCAGTAGTATAAGGCAGGGCAGCTATGGCTACACCTTC. Translated, it gives CASSIRQGSYGYTF.